Below are 5 T cell receptor beta chains sequenced from a single sample in a study of regulatory T cells in long-lasting Graves disease. Indicated time point: persistent/refractory GD, antithyroid drugs over 5 years with positive TRAb. Scientists built the TCR library using RNA that was extracted from PBMCs. Arm-PCR with iRepertoire HTBI primers amplified the CDR3 regions for these TCR beta libraries. In TCRdb, the multiplex PCR reads were re-called with MiXCR into one record per CDR3 protein. The sample consists of some 420,000 distinct CDR3 sequences, 22% of them appearing once. The sample was peripheral blood mononuclear cells (PBMCs), taken when the disease was refractory, from a patient treated with antithyroid drugs. Receptors originate from a female donor with Graves disease.

J is TRBJ2-7 and V is TRBV20-1; 8 bases are shared with TRBD1. The CDR3 loop spans 15 amino acids. Germline CDR1 reads DFQATT; CDR2 reads SNEGSKA (reference sequence). V was pared by 6 bases and J by 4 bases, with 14 bases of the junction left unmatched. The CDR3 region has the DNA TGCAGTGCCGTAGATGGACAGGGTGATAAATACGAGCAGTACTTC. Translation: CSAVDGQGDKYEQYF.

The J gene is TRBJ2-3, the V gene TRBV29-1; a possible D gene is TRBD1 (5 bases). This CDR3 comprises 13 residues. V lost 4 bases to trimming and J lost 3 bases, with 11 bases between them. Germline V gene data show CDR1 as SQVTM and CDR2 as ANQGSEA. CDR3 bases: TGCAGCGTTGGGGGCAGGATGACAGATACGCAGTATTTT. Translating it yields CSVGGRMTDTQYF.

This clonotype was counted at least ten times. The J gene is TRBJ1-6, the V gene TRBV28; D is undetermined. Trimming took off 6 bases at V and 13 bases at J, with 10 bases between the two ends. Germline loops: CDR1 MDHEN, CDR2 SYDVKM. The CDR3 has 11 residues. CDR3 residues: CASSAGQPLHF. The CDR3 DNA reads as TGTGCCAGCAGCGCCGGCCAGCCCCTCCACTTT.

This clonotype occurred many times. The gene calls are TRBV6-1 and TRBJ2-7, with D possibly being TRBD1 (5 bases). The CDR3 sequence is 13 residues long. Germline CDR1 MNHNS, CDR2 SASEGT. Trimming shortened V by 6 bases and J by 3 bases, and 12 bases separated the two germline ends. The CDR3 spells CASRRRQFYEQYF. In nucleotides, the CDR3 is TGTGCCAGCAGGCGTAGACAGTTCTACGAGCAGTACTTC.

Worth noting for this clonotype: It is likely a read error, because the conserved phenylalanine at the end of the CDR3 is missing. The V and J genes are TRBV20-1 and TRBJ1-2; no reliable D call. The CDR3 consists of 13 residues. V gave up 0 bases and J gave up 2 bases, with 7 bases separating them. Germline-derived CDR1 and CDR2 are DFQATT and SNEGSKA (reference sequence). The CDR3 spells CSAREGWNYGYTS. For the CDR3, the DNA is TGCAGTGCTAGAGAAGGGTGGAACTATGGCTACACCTCC.